These 17 T cell receptor beta chains came from one sample sequenced in a study of T cell changes during pregnancy in multiple sclerosis. Some clones are missing from TCRdb's copy, which holds only in-frame ones; the method was immunoSEQ multiplex PCR. The sample contains just over 65,000 clones, less than 95% of which appear only once. Specimen: peripheral blood, collected in the second trimester of pregnancy. These receptors were taken from a female donor with multiple sclerosis, enrolled in a pregnancy study.

The chain couples TRBV9 to TRBJ1-6, with unresolved D. Trimming stripped 0 bases from V and 8 bases from J, with 6 bases between. Germline lookup yields CDR1 SGDLS and CDR2 YYNGEE. This CDR3 comprises 13 residues. CDR3 DNA sequence: TGTGCCAGCAGCGTAGAACTGTATTCACCCCTCCACTTT. Its protein is CASSVELYSPLHF.

The chain links TRBV4-3 to TRBJ1-6; D ambiguous. V lost 1 base and J lost 6, with 10 bases in between. This CDR3 is built from 15 residues. Germline V gene sequence: CDR1 LGHNA, CDR2 YSLEER. The CDR3: CASSQVPAGNSPLHF. The DNA for the CDR3 is TGCGCCAGCAGCCAAGTTCCCGCCGGTAATTCACCCCTCCACTTT.

The chain couples TRBV16 to TRBJ1-2; D is unclear. The V gene's germline CDR1 is KGHSY and CDR2 FQNENV. Trimming pared 2 bases from V and 6 bases from J, leaving 16 bases between. The CDR3 is 15 amino acids. Here the CDR3 reads CASSQRIVARDGYTF. CDR3 nucleotide sequence: TGTGCCAGCAGCCAACGGATTGTGGCGCGGGATGGCTACACCTTC.

The chain uses TRBV28 and TRBJ2-1, with D perhaps TRBD1 (6 bases). This CDR3 is built from 16 residues. Germline values: CDR1 MDHEN, CDR2 SYDVKM. The V end lost 6 bases, the J end lost 2 bases, and 17 bases lay between the germline ends. The CDR3 loop is CASSPVEGQTYNEQFF. CDR3 sequence (DNA): TGTGCCAGCAGCCCCGTAGAGGGACAAACCTACAATGAGCAGTTCTTC. The entire variable domain, with the rest obtained from reference TRBV28 and TRBJ2-1, is as follows: DVKVTQSSRYLVKRTGEKVFLECVQDMDHENMFWYRQDPGLGLRLIYFSYDVKMKEKGDIPEGYSVSREKKERFSLILESASTNQTSMYLCASSPVEGQTYNEQFFGPGTRLTVL.

V gene TRBV10-3 combines with J gene TRBJ2-5; D gene unclear. V lost 0 bases to trimming and J lost 0 bases, with 11 bases between them. Germline loops: CDR1 ENHRY, CDR2 SYGVKD. The CDR3 covers 16 residues. The CDR3 protein is CAISESRNHDQETQYF. CDR3 nucleotide sequence: TGTGCCATCAGTGAGTCGCGTAATCATGACCAAGAGACCCAGTACTTC.

This chain connects TRBV4-2 to TRBJ2-5; 10 nucleotides agree with TRBD1. The J segment lost 1 base and the V segment lost 0 bases, leaving 2 bases of the junction unmatched. The germline CDR1 and CDR2 sequences are LGHNA and YNFKEQ. CDR3 length equals 16 residues. The CDR3 DNA sequence: TGTGCCAGCAGCCAAGAGGGACAGGGGACCCAAGAGACCCAGTACTTC. Translating it yields CASSQEGQGTQETQYF.

V gene TRBV15 combines with J gene TRBJ1-2; D might be TRBD1 (5 bases). CDR1 LNHNV and CDR2 YYDKDF come from the germline V gene (reference sequence). The CDR3 sequence is 13 residues long. Trimming shortened V by 4 bases and J by 4 bases, and 10 bases separated the two germline ends. The CDR3 coding sequence is TGTGCCACCAGCAACATACAGGCCTATGGCTACACCTTC. Encoded protein: CATSNIQAYGYTF.

The V gene is TRBV19, the J gene TRBJ1-5; 7 bases fit TRBD1. CDR1 LNHDA and CDR2 SQIVND come from the germline V gene (reference sequence). V lost 7 bases to trimming and J lost 7 bases; unmatched junction nucleotides: 16. The CDR3 contains 16 residues. CDR3 residues: CASTDLPGGGRQPQHF. CDR3 DNA: TGTGCCAGTACTGACCTTCCAGGGGGAGGCAGGCAGCCCCAGCATTTT.

The rearrangement joins TRBV4-3 to TRBJ2-1; D is ambiguous. CDR1 and CDR2 (germline): LGHNA, YSLEER. CDR3 size: 13 residues. Trimming left V 0 bases short and J 6 bases short, with 6 bases between. The CDR3 DNA reads as TGCGCCAGCAGCCAAGATGGGCTCAATGAGCAGTTCTTC. It specifies CASSQDGLNEQFF.

A single count supports this clone. This chain uses TRBV4-2 with TRBJ1-1; 8 nucleotides line up with TRBD1. CDR1 LGHNA and CDR2 YNFKEQ come from the germline V gene. The CDR3 sequence is 18 residues long. With 4 bases clipped from V and 3 bases from J, the junction kept 16 bases outside the gene matches. CDR3: CASSPLGTGRAWDTEAFF. CDR3 sequence (DNA): TGTGCCAGCAGCCCGCTGGGGACAGGTAGGGCCTGGGACACTGAAGCTTTCTTT.

The genes are TRBV7-9 and TRBJ2-6, with D possibly TRBD2 on 7 matching bases. V shed 3 bases and J shed 2 bases, with 17 bases lying between them. The CDR3 covers 18 residues. Per the germline V gene, CDR1 is SEHNR and CDR2 is FQNEAQ (reference sequence). The CDR3 region is CASSFLSPGGAGANVLTF. The CDR3 bases are TGTGCCAGCAGCTTTCTATCCCCGGGGGGCGCTGGGGCCAACGTCCTGACTTTC.

V gene TRBV14 combines with J gene TRBJ2-2; the D gene is possibly TRBD1 (5 bases). Trimming stripped 4 bases from V and 3 bases from J, with 15 bases between. Germline V gives CDR1 SGHDN, CDR2 FVKESK. The CDR3 is 16 amino acids. The CDR3 region is CASSPMQGGYTGELFF. The CDR3, as DNA: TGTGCCAGCAGCCCAATGCAGGGTGGCTACACCGGGGAGCTGTTTTTT.

The chain combines TRBV6-5 with TRBJ1-2; D is perhaps TRBD1 (6 bases). The V and J ends lost 7 bases and 5 bases respectively, with 11 bases between them. Germline V gives CDR1 MNHEY, CDR2 SVGAGI. The CDR3 loop spans 12 amino acids. CDR3 sequence (DNA): TGTGCCAGCATGGACAGTGGATATGGCTACACCTTC. This codes for CASMDSGYGYTF.

This chain uses TRBV19 with TRBJ1-2; 12 nucleotides match TRBD1. The CDR3 contains 16 residues. J was trimmed by 4 bases and V by 7 bases; bases with no gene match: 10. The germline CDR1 and CDR2 sequences are LNHDA and SQIVND (reference sequence). CDR3 amino acids: CASISGTGGSGYGYTF. CDR3 sequence (DNA): TGTGCCAGTATCTCCGGGACAGGGGGCTCGGGCTATGGCTACACCTTC.

The chain is built from TRBV4-3 and TRBJ1-5; a weak D match, TRBD1 (6 bases). The CDR3 covers 14 residues. V lost 0 bases, J lost 7 bases, and 10 bases lay in between. The V gene's germline CDR1 is LGHNA and CDR2 YSLEER. DNA for the CDR3: TGCGCCAGCAGCCAAGAGGGGGCAGAACAGCCCCAGCATTTT. Translation: CASSQEGAEQPQHF.

This chain links TRBV9 with TRBJ1-5; 9 bases agree with TRBD1. The CDR3 is 14 amino acids. The J segment lost 3 bases and the V segment lost 3 bases, leaving 1 base of the junction unmatched. Germline V gene data show CDR1 as SGDLS and CDR2 as YYNGEE. The CDR3 reads CASSGQGDNQPQHF. CDR3 sequence (DNA): TGTGCCAGCAGCGGACAGGGGGACAATCAGCCCCAGCATTTT.

This clone was recorded once. The gene calls are TRBV29-1 and TRBJ1-1; 8 nucleotides line up with TRBD1. Trimming took 7 bases from V and 5 from J; bases not matched to a gene: 9. Looked up from germline, CDR1 is SQVTM and CDR2 is ANQGSEA. The CDR3 is 13 amino acids. The CDR3 DNA reads TGCAGCGCGCAGGGGGCTTTAGGGACTGAAGCTTTCTTT. It translates to CSAQGALGTEAFF.